The 32 T cell receptor beta chains in this list originate from one sample, sequenced in a study of response to subunit inactivated influenza vaccine. TCRdb recomputed calls from the RT-PCR reads with MiXCR, one row per CDR3 protein. The repertoire includes hundreds of thousands of distinct CDR3 sequences, 11% to 15% of them detected once, and less than 8.5% sits in the top ten. The sequenced sample was PBMCs from blood, obtained roughly 2 weeks before vaccination. The receptor set was obtained from a man aged 50-60 years who received an inactivated influenza vaccine.

V is TRBV6-5 and J is TRBJ2-7; 10 bases agree with TRBD1. V lost 2 bases and J lost 5; bases outside the gene matches: 6. CDR3 size: 15 residues. Looked up from germline, CDR1 is MNHEY and CDR2 is SVGAGI. This CDR3 is CASSYSRDRGDEQYF. The CDR3 coding sequence is TGTGCCAGCAGTTACAGCCGGGACAGGGGAGACGAGCAGTACTTC.

This clonotype was counted a few times. CDR3 sequence (DNA): TGTGCCAGCAGCCAAGGACTAGCGGGGTCCCAAGAGACCCAGTACTTC. This gives the protein CASSQGLAGSQETQYF. The gene calls are TRBV3-1 and TRBJ2-5; 11 bases match TRBD2. Germline V gives CDR1 LGHDT, CDR2 YNNKEL (reference sequence). This CDR3 comprises 16 residues. After removal of 1 base from V and 1 base from J, the junction contained 2 bases not matched to a gene.

J is TRBJ1-6 and V is TRBV1; the listed D gene, TRBD1, was not tested against the DNA. TRBV1 is annotated as a pseudogene. The CDR3 runs 15 residues. CDR3 DNA sequence: TGCACCAGCAGCAAACACGGGGCGCATAATTCACCCCTCCACTTT. Amino acid sequence: CTSSKHGAHNSPLHF.

This clonotype was picked up a small number of times. This sequence joins TRBV7-2 and TRBJ2-1; perhaps TRBD2 as D (7 bases). CDR3 size: 15 residues. The V end was cut by 5 bases, the J end by 8 bases, with 19 bases between. CDR1 and CDR2 from the germline V gene are SGHTA and FQGNSA. In nucleotides, the CDR3 is TGTGCCAGCAGCGCCAGCGGGACACACGGCGATGAGCAGTTCTTC. This encodes CASSASGTHGDEQFF.

This clonotype was found many times. The gene calls are TRBV29-1 and TRBJ2-1, with D unresolved. The V and J ends lost 3 bases and 1 base respectively, with 7 bases between them. The germline V gene has CDR1 SQVTM and CDR2 ANQGSEA. The length of the CDR3 is 13 residues. The CDR3 coding sequence is TGCAGCGTTGATGGAAGATCCTACAATGAGCAGTTCTTC. Its translation: CSVDGRSYNEQFF.

This rearrangement joins TRBV20-1 to TRBJ1-6; D remains ambiguous. The CDR3 has 17 amino acids. CDR1 and CDR2 (germline): DFQATT, SNEGSKA (reference sequence). V was pared by 0 bases and J by 0 bases, with 12 bases between. The CDR3: CSAREGRTSSYNSPLHF. The CDR3 DNA reads as TGCAGTGCTAGAGAGGGTAGGACTAGCTCCTATAATTCACCCCTCCACTTT.

V is TRBV29-1 and J is TRBJ2-5; TRBD2 might be the D (6 bases). Germline values: CDR1 SQVTM, CDR2 ANQGSEA. This CDR3 has 14 residues. Trimming shortened V by 5 bases and J by 5 bases, and 18 bases separated the two germline ends. CDR3 in DNA: TGCAGCGTTTTGGATTCCGGGGGTTGGGAGACCCAGTACTTC. It specifies CSVLDSGGWETQYF. The full variable domain, completed using reference TRBV29-1 and TRBJ2-5, is SAVISQKPSRDICQRGTSLTIQCQVDSQVTMMFWYRQQPGQSLTLIATANQGSEATYESGFVIDKFPISRPNLTFSTLTVSNMSPEDSSIYLCSVLDSGGWETQYFGPGTRLLVL.

The J gene is TRBJ2-2, the V gene TRBV15, with D perhaps TRBD1 (6 bases). Trimming cost V 0 bases and J 5 bases, with 16 bases left between them. The CDR3 covers 17 residues. Per germline, CDR1 LNHNV and CDR2 YYDKDF (reference sequence). CDR3 DNA sequence: TGTGCCACCAGCAGAGATCTCTGGACAGCGGAAACCGGGGAGCTGTTTTTT. Encoded protein: CATSRDLWTAETGELFF. The entire variable domain, with the rest obtained from reference TRBV15 and TRBJ2-2, is as follows: DAMVIQNPRYQVTQFGKPVTLSCSQTLNHNVMYWYQQKSSQAPKLLFHYYDKDFNNEADTPDNFQSRRPNTSFCFLDIRSPGLGDTAMYLCATSRDLWTAETGELFFGEGSRLTVL.

This clonotype was counted many times. The V and J genes are TRBV12-3 or TRBV12-4 and TRBJ1-4; no clear D gene. The CDR3 covers 14 residues. V was trimmed by 6 bases and J by 6 bases, leaving 14 bases between them. The CDR3 DNA reads TGTGCCAGCAGCGATAGACCTCTCGATGAAAAACTGTTTTTT. This sequence encodes CASSDRPLDEKLFF.

This clonotype showed up just a few times. The chain recombines TRBV6-2 or TRBV6-3 with TRBJ2-3, with 9 bases that match TRBD2. From germline, CDR1 is MNHEY and CDR2 SVGEGT. The CDR3 runs 17 residues. V dropped 0 bases and J dropped 2; count of bases not matched to a gene: 6. The CDR3 loop reads CASSYSAGTSFTDTQYF. DNA of the CDR3: TGTGCCAGCAGTTACTCCGCCGGGACTAGCTTCACAGATACGCAGTATTTT.

This clonotype showed up just a few times. The gene calls are TRBV28 and TRBJ1-2, with D possibly matching TRBD1 (5 bases). Trimming took 5 bases from V and 2 from J, leaving 15 bases between them. The CDR3 runs 15 residues. Germline CDR1 and CDR2: MDHEN and SYDVKM. In nucleotides, the CDR3 is TGTGCCAGCAGTCTCCCCCGGGACTCAAACTATGGCTACACCTTC. Encoded protein: CASSLPRDSNYGYTF.

This clonotype was detected a few times. The genes are TRBV21-1 and TRBJ1-2; the table assigns TRBD1, which was not confirmed against the DNA. TRBV21-1 is deemed a pseudogene. This CDR3 comprises 16 residues. The CDR3 here is CASTTGGGVANYGYTF. The CDR3, as DNA: TGTGCCAGCACGACAGGGGGCGGGGTAGCTAACTATGGCTACACCTTC.

This clonotype was found a few times. For the CDR3, the DNA is TGTGCCAGCAGCTTTCCCCCCACTCTTAGCGGGGGGGCCAGTCCAGATACGCAGTATTTT. It specifies CASSFPPTLSGGASPDTQYF. V usage is TRBV11-1 and J usage is TRBJ2-3; 11 bases line up with TRBD2. The V gene end was trimmed by 3 bases and the J gene end by 4 bases; junction bases not matched to a gene: 18. Looked up from germline, CDR1 is SGHAT and CDR2 is FQDESV (reference sequence). The CDR3 totals 20 residues.

This clonotype was seen a few times. The chain recombines TRBV28 with TRBJ2-1; 8 bases are shared with TRBD1. V lost 5 bases to trimming and J lost 8 bases; unmatched junction nucleotides: 11. The CDR3 is 15 residues long. Germline V CDR1 and CDR2: MDHEN, SYDVKM. The CDR3 region has the DNA TGTGCCAGCAGTACATGGACAGGGACGGGGGATGAGCAGTTCTTC. Translation gives CASSTWTGTGDEQFF.

Remarks on this clonotype: Relative to the germline gene, one junction end is altered; a read error may explain this. This sequence joins TRBV2 and TRBJ2-7, with D possibly being TRBD1 (5 bases). The CDR3 runs to 13 residues. The germline V gene encodes CDR1 SNHLY and CDR2 FYNNEI. The CDR3 DNA reads TGTGCCAGCGGTGAACAGGTCTCCTACGAGCAGTACTTC. It codes for CASGEQVSYEQYF. The full variable domain, completed using reference TRBV2 and TRBJ2-7, is EPEVTQTPSHQVTQMGQEVILRCVPISNHLYFYWYRQILGQKVEFLVSFYNNEISEKSEIFDDQFSVERPDGSNFTLKIRSTKLEDSAMYFCASGEQVSYEQYFGPGTRLTVT.

There are a few counts of this clonotype. The chain's CDR3 is CASSLVTNTQYF. In DNA, the CDR3 is TGTGCCAGCAGCTTAGTGACTAATACGCAGTATTTT. The rearrangement uses TRBV7-2 and TRBJ2-3; maybe TRBD2 (5 bases). This CDR3 is 12 amino acids long. CDR1 is SGHTA and CDR2 is FQGNSA in the germline V gene. Trimming cost V 1 base and J 7 bases, with 6 bases left between them. The whole variable domain, filled in from reference TRBV7-2 and TRBJ2-3, reads GAGVSQSPSNKVTEKGKDVELRCDPISGHTALYWYRQSLGQGLEFLIYFQGNSAPDKSGLPSDRFSAERTGGSVSTLTIQRTQQEDSAVYLCASSLVTNTQYFGPGTRLTVL.

A note on this clonotype: A much larger clonotype is one base distant, so this may be a read error. The rearrangement uses TRBV10-3 and TRBJ1-2, with D perhaps matching TRBD1 (6 bases). This CDR3 has 13 residues. Germline CDR1 reads ENHRY; CDR2 reads SYGVKD. CDR3 region: CVISVLDRDGYTF. The CDR3 DNA reads TGTGTCATCAGTGTTTTGGACAGAGATGGCTACACCTTC.

This chain links TRBV6-1 with TRBJ1-6; a weak D match, TRBD1 (6 bases). The V end lost 3 bases, the J end lost 7 bases, and 13 bases lay between the germline ends. The CDR3 consists of 15 residues. Germline V gene sequence: CDR1 MNHNS, CDR2 SASEGT. The CDR3 here is CASSEQGMRNSPLHF. The CDR3 DNA reads TGTGCCAGCAGTGAGCAGGGGATGAGGAATTCACCCCTCCACTTT.

This clonotype has more than one count but fewer than ten. The chain couples TRBV7-2 to TRBJ2-5; D is undetermined. Germline V gene lookup returns CDR1 SGHTA and CDR2 FQGNSA. Trimming removed 5 bases from V and 7 bases from J, with 14 bases in between. The CDR3 loop spans 13 amino acids. This chain's CDR3 is CASSQNPRRTQYF. For the CDR3, the DNA is TGTGCCAGCAGCCAAAATCCTCGTAGGACCCAGTACTTC.

This CDR3 is CASSLGLAPDYEQYF. CDR3 bases: TGCGCCAGCAGCTTGGGACTAGCGCCGGACTACGAGCAGTACTTC. V is TRBV5-1 and J is TRBJ2-7; 8 positions match TRBD2. Germline trimming cut 0 bases from V and 3 bases from J; bases unmatched to any gene: 5. CDR1 and CDR2 (germline): SGHRS, YFSETQ. This CDR3 comprises 15 residues.

This clonotype was counted at least ten times. The chain recombines TRBV12-3 or TRBV12-4 with TRBJ2-4; D is ambiguous. CDR3 length: 12 amino acids. Trimming shortened V by 3 bases and J by 2 bases, and 2 bases separated the two germline ends. CDR3 amino acids: CASSLTKNIQYF. Written as DNA, the CDR3 is TGTGCCAGCAGTTTGACCAAAAACATTCAGTACTTC.

The table lists this clonotype with a few counts. This sequence joins TRBV7-8 and TRBJ1-3; D is unclear. The CDR3 runs 13 residues. CDR1 is SGHVS and CDR2 is FQNEAQ in the germline V gene. The V end was cut by 1 base, the J end by 6 bases, with 7 bases between. Here the CDR3 reads CASSLETENTIYF. Here the CDR3 DNA reads TGTGCCAGCAGCTTAGAGACGGAAAACACCATATATTTT.

The V gene is TRBV2, the J gene TRBJ2-1, with TRBD2 matching 12 bases. Germline trimming cut 5 bases from V and 5 bases from J; bases unmatched to any gene: 7. The germline V gene encodes CDR1 SNHLY and CDR2 FYNNEI. The CDR3 is made up of 16 amino acids. The CDR3 DNA follows: TGTGCCAGCAGTCCCCTCTCTAGCGGGAGGGACAATGAGCAGTTCTTC. Translated, it gives CASSPLSSGRDNEQFF.

The sample holds many counts of this clonotype. V gene TRBV6-1 combines with J gene TRBJ2-3; 8 bases match TRBD2. This CDR3 region has 14 residues. V shed 7 bases, J shed 1 base, and the junction held 4 bases outside the gene matches. The V gene's germline CDR1 is MNHNS and CDR2 SASEGT. This CDR3 is CASTQTSGTDTQYF. CDR3 in DNA: TGTGCCAGCACCCAGACTAGCGGCACAGATACGCAGTATTTT.

This clonotype turned up a few times. The chain carries TRBV15 and TRBJ2-7, with TRBD2 as a possible D gene (5 bases). In germline, CDR1 is LNHNV, CDR2 YYDKDF (reference sequence). This CDR3 spans 15 amino acids. Trimming stripped 8 bases from V and 0 bases from J, with 17 bases between. CDR3 residues: CATAEARSGSYEQYF. DNA for the CDR3: TGTGCCACCGCGGAGGCACGGTCGGGCTCCTACGAGCAGTACTTC.

This chain connects TRBV7-2 to TRBJ2-2, with D unclear. V shed 6 bases and J shed 1 base, with 9 bases lying between them. CDR1 SGHTA and CDR2 FQGNSA come from the germline V gene. The CDR3 runs to 14 residues. This CDR3 reads CASRSWENTGELFF. DNA for the CDR3: TGTGCCAGCAGGTCCTGGGAGAACACCGGGGAGCTGTTTTTT.

The sample holds many counts of this clonotype. This chain joins TRBV12-3 or TRBV12-4 and TRBJ1-1; D gene ambiguous. The CDR3 has 13 residues. Trimming took 6 bases from V and 0 from J, leaving 8 bases between them. The CDR3: CASSPDVNTEAFF. DNA for the CDR3: TGTGCCAGCAGCCCCGATGTGAACACTGAAGCTTTCTTT.

This clonotype turned up a few times. This chain connects TRBV5-1 to TRBJ2-6, with D perhaps TRBD1 (5 bases). Germline-derived CDR1 and CDR2 are SGHRS and YFSETQ. V was cut by 4 bases and J by 2 bases, with 13 bases left in between. The CDR3 is made up of 16 amino acids. The CDR3 loop is CASSPPDTAGANVLTF. In DNA, the CDR3 is TGCGCCAGCAGCCCCCCGGACACTGCTGGGGCCAACGTCCTGACTTTC.

The chain couples TRBV21-1 to TRBJ2-1; the table's TRBD2 call for D was not verified on the DNA. TRBV21-1 is a recognized pseudogene. The CDR3 covers 19 residues. CDR3 residues: CASSKEKREGPISYNEQFF. CDR3 DNA sequence: TGTGCCAGCAGCAAAGAGAAGCGGGAGGGCCCGATCTCCTACAATGAGCAGTTCTTC.

The gene calls are TRBV27 and TRBJ2-2; 9 positions match TRBD2. The ends lost 0 bases at V and 7 bases at J; junction bases unmatched: 15. The CDR3 length is 19 residues. CDR1 is MNHEY, CDR2 SMNVEV, per germline (reference sequence). The CDR3 spells CASSLSPHASGDLGGELFF. CDR3 bases: TGTGCCAGCAGTTTATCACCCCATGCTAGCGGGGATCTGGGCGGGGAGCTGTTTTTT.

This chain connects TRBV11-2 to TRBJ2-3; a weak D match, TRBD2 (6 bases). The CDR3 runs to 16 residues. The V end was cut by 0 bases, the J end by 4 bases, with 14 bases between. Looked up from germline, CDR1 is SGHAT and CDR2 is FQNNGV. CDR3: CASSLDVAGMADTQYF. The CDR3 DNA follows: TGTGCCAGCAGCTTAGATGTGGCGGGGATGGCAGATACGCAGTATTTT.

The gene calls are TRBV7-9 and TRBJ2-6; D is unresolved. CDR1 is SEHNR, CDR2 FQNEAQ, per germline (reference sequence). CDR3 length equals 15 residues. V was shortened by 4 bases and J by 0 bases, with 7 bases between the two germline ends. CDR3 bases: TGTGCCAGCAGCTACTACGTCTCTGGGGCCAACGTCCTGACTTTC. This gives the protein CASSYYVSGANVLTF.